Below, one T cell receptor (beta chain) is given with its context. The source of the sample is a study of CD8+ T cells in alopecia areata. The CDR3 consists of 15 residues. Between the trimmed V and J ends, which lost 4 bases and 0 bases, there was a span of 15 bases. CDR1 and CDR2 (germline): SQVTM, ANQGSEA. The treatment here: oral pan-JAK inhibitor, 5-10 mg twice daily. Peripheral blood and lesional scalp punch biopsies came from alopecia areata patients. Following RNA extraction, reverse transcription yielded cDNA that acted as the sequencing template. Assay: immunoSEQ multiplex PCR; the TCRdb copy retains only in-frame clones and omits some. The data contain roughly 200,000 clones, around 56% of them singletons.

This chain links TRBV29-1 with TRBJ1-2; unclear D gene. The source was CD4+ T cells sorted from blood, collected at week 4, from a patient treated with tofacitinib. The sequence derives from a human donor with alopecia areata. CDR3 in amino acids: CSVALNRASNYGYTF. The CDR3 nucleotides are TGCAGCGTTGCTTTAAATCGAGCTTCTAACTATGGCTACACCTTC. Combining the CDR3 with reference TRBV29-1 and TRBJ1-2 gives the whole variable domain SAVISQKPSRDICQRGTSLTIQCQVDSQVTMMFWYRQQPGQSLTLIATANQGSEATYESGFVIDKFPISRPNLTFSTLTVSNMSPEDSSIYLCSVALNRASNYGYTFGSGTRLTVV.